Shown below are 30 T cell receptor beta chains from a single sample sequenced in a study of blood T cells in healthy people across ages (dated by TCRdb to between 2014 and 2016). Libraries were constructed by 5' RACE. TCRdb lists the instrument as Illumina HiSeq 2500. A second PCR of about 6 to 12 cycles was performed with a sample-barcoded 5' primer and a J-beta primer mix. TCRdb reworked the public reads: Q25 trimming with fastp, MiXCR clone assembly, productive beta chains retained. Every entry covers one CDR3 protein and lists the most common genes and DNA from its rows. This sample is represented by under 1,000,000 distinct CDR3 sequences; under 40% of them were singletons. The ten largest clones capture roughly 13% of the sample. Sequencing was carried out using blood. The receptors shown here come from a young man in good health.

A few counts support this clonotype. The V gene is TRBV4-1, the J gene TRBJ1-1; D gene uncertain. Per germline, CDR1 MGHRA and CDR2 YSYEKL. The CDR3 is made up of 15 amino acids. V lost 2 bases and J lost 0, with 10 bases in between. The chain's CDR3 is CASSQLASMNTEAFF. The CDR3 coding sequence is TGCGCCAGCAGCCAACTCGCATCTATGAACACTGAAGCTTTCTTT.

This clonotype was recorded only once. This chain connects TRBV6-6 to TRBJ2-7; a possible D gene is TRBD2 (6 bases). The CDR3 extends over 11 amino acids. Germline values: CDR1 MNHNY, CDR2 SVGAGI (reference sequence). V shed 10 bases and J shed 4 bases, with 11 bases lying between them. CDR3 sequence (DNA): TGTGCCACCGGGACTCCTTACGAGCAGTACTTC. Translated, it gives CATGTPYEQYF.

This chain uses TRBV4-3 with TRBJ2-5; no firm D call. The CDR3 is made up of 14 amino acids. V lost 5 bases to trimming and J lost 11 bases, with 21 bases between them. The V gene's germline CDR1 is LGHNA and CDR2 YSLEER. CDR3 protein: CASSFRPDPNEQYF. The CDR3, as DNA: TGCGCCAGCAGCTTTCGGCCTGATCCCAATGAGCAGTACTTC.

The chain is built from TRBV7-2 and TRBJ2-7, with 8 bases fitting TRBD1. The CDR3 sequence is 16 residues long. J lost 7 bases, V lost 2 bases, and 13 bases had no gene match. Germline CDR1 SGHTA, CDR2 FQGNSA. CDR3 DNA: TGTGCCAGCAGCTTATTGCGCAGGGGGCTAACGGCGGAGCAGTACTTC. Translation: CASSLLRRGLTAEQYF.

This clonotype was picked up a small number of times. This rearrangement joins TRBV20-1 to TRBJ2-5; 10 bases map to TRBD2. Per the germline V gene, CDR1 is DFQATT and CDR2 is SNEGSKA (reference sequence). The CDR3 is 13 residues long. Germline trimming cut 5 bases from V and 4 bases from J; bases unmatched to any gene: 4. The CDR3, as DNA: TGCAGTGCTCCAATAGCGGGGGGAGAGACCCAGTACTTC. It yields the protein CSAPIAGGETQYF.

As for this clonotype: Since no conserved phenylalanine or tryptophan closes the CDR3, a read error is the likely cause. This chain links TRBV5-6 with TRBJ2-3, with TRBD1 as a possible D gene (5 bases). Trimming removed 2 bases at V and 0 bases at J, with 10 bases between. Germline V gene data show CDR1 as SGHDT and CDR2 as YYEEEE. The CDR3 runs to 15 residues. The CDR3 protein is CASSLDRLSTDTQYL. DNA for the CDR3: TGTGCCAGCAGCTTAGACAGACTTAGCACAGATACGCAGTATTTG.

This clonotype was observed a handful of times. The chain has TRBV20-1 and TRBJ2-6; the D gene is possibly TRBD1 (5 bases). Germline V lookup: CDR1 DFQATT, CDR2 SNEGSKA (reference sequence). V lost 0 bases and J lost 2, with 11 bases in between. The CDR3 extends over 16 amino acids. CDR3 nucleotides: TGCAGTGCTAGAGAGCAGGGTGCTGCTGGGGCCAACGTCCTGACTTTC. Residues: CSAREQGAAGANVLTF.

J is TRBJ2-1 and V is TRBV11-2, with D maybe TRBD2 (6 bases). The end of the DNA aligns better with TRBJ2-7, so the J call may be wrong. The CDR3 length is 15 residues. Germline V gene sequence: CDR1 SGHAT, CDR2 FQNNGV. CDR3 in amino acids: CASSLGIAAYNEQYF. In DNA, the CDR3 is TGTGCCAGCAGCTTAGGTATAGCGGCCTACAATGAGCAGTACTTC.

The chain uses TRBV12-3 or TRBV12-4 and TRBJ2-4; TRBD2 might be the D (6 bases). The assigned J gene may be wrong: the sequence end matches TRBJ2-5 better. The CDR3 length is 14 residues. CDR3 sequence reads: CASRNSGGGETQYF. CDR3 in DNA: TGTGCCAGCAGAAATAGCGGAGGAGGGGAGACCCAGTACTTC.

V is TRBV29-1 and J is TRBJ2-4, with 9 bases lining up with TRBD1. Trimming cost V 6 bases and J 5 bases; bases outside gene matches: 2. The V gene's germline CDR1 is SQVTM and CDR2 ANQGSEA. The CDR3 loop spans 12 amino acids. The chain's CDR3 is CSVGTGQNIQYF. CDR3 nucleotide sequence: TGCAGCGTCGGGACAGGGCAAAACATTCAGTACTTC.

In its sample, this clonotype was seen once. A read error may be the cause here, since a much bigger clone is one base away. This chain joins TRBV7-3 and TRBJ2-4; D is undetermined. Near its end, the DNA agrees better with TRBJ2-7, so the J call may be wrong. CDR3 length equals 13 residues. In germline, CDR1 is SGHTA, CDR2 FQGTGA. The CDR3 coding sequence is TGTGCCAGCAGCTCGACCCCCTACTCCGAGCAGTACTTC. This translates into CASSSTPYSEQYF.

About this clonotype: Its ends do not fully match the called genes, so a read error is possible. CDR3 DNA: TGTGCCATCAGTGGCGGGACAGGGGGCCGCCGGGAGCGGTTTTTT. It specifies CAISGGTGGRRERFF. The rearrangement uses TRBV10-3 and TRBJ2-2; 12 positions agree with TRBD1. The CDR3 length is 15 residues. Germline-derived CDR1 and CDR2 are ENHRY and SYGVKD.

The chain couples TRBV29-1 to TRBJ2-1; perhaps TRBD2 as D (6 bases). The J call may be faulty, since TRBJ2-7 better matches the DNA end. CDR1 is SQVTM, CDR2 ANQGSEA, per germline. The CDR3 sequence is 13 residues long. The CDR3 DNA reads TGCAGCGTCGCAGGCGGGACTGCCAATGAGCAGTACTTC. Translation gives CSVAGGTANEQYF.

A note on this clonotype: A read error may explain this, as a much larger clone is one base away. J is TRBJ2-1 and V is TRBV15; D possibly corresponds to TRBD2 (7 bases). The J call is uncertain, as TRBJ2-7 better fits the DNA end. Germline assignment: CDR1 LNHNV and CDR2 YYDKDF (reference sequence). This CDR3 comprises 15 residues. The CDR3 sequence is CATSRDGGAYNEQYF. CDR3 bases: TGTGCCACCAGCAGAGATGGGGGGGCCTACAATGAGCAGTACTTC.

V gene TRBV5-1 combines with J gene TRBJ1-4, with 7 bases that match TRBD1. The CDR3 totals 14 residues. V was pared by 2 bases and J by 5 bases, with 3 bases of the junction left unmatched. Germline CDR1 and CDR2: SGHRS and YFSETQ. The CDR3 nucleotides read TGCGCCAGCAGCTTCGACAGGGTCAATGAAAAACTGTTTTTT. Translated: CASSFDRVNEKLFF.

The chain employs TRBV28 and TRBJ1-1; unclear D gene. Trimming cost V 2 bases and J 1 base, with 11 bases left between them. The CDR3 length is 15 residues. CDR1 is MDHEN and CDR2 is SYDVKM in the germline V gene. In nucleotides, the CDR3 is TGTGCCAGCAGTTTAGTGGGCCCAGAGAACACTGAAGCTTTCTTT. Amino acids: CASSLVGPENTEAFF. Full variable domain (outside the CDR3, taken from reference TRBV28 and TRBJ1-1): DVKVTQSSRYLVKRTGEKVFLECVQDMDHENMFWYRQDPGLGLRLIYFSYDVKMKEKGDIPEGYSVSREKKERFSLILESASTNQTSMYLCASSLVGPENTEAFFGQGTRLTVV.

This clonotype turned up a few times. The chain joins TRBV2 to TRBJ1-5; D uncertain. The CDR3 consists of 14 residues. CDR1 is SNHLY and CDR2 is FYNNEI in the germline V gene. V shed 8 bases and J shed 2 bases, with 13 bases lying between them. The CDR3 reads CASPDGVGNQPQHF. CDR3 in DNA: TGTGCCAGCCCGGACGGGGTTGGCAATCAGCCCCAGCATTTT.

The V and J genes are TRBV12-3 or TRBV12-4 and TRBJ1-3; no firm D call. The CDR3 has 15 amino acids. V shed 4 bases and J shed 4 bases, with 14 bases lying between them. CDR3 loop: CASSSPPGRGNTIYF. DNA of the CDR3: TGTGCCAGCAGTTCCCCACCCGGGAGAGGAAACACCATATATTTT.

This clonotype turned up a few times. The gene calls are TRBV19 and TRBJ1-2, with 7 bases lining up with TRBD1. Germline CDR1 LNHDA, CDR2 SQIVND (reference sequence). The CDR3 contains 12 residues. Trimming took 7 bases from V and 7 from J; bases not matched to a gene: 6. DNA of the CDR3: TGTGCCAGTATTGACAGGGTAGCTGGCTACACCTTC. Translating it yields CASIDRVAGYTF.

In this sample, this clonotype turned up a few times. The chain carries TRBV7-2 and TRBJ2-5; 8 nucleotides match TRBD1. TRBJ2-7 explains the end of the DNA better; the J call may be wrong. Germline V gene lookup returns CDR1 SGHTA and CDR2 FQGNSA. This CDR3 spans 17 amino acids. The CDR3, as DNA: TGTGCCAGCAGCCCTCGCCACAGGGGGAATGGAATGGCCGAGCAGTACTTC. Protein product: CASSPRHRGNGMAEQYF.

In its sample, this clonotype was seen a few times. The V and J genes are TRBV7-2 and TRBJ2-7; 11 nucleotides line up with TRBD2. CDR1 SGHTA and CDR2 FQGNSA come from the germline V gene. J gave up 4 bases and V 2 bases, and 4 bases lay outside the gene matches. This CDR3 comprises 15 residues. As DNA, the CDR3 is TGTGCCAGCAGCTTATCTAGCGGGGGGATGTACGAGCAGTACTTC. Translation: CASSLSSGGMYEQYF. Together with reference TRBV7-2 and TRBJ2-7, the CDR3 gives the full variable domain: GAGVSQSPSNKVTEKGKDVELRCDPISGHTALYWYRQSLGQGLEFLIYFQGNSAPDKSGLPSDRFSAERTGGSVSTLTIQRTQQEDSAVYLCASSLSSGGMYEQYFGPGTRLTVT.

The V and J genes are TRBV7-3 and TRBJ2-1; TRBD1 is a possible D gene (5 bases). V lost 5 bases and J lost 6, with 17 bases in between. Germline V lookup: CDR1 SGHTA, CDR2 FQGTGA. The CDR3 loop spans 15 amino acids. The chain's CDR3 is CASSPGTGRINEQFF. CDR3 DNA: TGTGCCAGCAGCCCCGGTACAGGTAGGATCAATGAGCAGTTCTTC. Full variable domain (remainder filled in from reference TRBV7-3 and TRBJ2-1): GAGVSQTPSNKVTEKGKYVELRCDPISGHTALYWYRQSLGQGPEFLIYFQGTGAADDSGLPNDRFFAVRPEGSVSTLKIQRTERGDSAVYLCASSPGTGRINEQFFGPGTRLTVL.

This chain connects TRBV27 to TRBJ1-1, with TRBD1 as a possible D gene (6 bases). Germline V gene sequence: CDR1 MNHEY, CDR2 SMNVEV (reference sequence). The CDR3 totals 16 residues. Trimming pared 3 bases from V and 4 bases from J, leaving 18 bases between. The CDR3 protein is CASSLGARGGATEAFF. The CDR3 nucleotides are TGTGCCAGCAGTTTGGGGGCGAGGGGAGGTGCCACTGAAGCTTTCTTT.

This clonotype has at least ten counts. Here the CDR3 DNA reads TGCAGTGAAATGACTAGCGGTGATGAGCAGTTCTTC. The encoded protein is CSEMTSGDEQFF. The rearrangement links TRBV20-1 to TRBJ2-1; TRBD2 matches 9 bases. Trimming removed 7 bases from V and 8 bases from J; junction bases left unmatched: 6. Germline lookup yields CDR1 DFQATT and CDR2 SNEGSKA (reference sequence). The CDR3 sequence is 12 residues long.

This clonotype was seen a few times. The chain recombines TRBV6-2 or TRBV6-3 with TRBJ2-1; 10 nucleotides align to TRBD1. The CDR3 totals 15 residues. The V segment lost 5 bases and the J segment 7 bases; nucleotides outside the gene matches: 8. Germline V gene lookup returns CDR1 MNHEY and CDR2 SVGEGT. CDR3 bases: TGTGCCAGCAGTGCACGGGACAGGGGATGGAATGAGCAGTTCTTC. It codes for CASSARDRGWNEQFF.

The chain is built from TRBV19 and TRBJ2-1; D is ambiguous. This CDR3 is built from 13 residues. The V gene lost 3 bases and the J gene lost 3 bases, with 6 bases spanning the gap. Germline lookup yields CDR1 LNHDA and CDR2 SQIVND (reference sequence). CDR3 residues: CASSIGYYNEQFF. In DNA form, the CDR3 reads TGTGCCAGTAGTATTGGGTACTACAATGAGCAGTTCTTC.

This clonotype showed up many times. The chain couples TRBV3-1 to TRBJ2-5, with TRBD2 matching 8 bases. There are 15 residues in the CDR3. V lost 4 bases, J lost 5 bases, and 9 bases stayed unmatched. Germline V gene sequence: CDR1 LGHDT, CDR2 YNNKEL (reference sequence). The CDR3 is CASSPKVASGETQYF. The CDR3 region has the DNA TGTGCCAGCAGCCCTAAGGTGGCTAGCGGGGAGACCCAGTACTTC.

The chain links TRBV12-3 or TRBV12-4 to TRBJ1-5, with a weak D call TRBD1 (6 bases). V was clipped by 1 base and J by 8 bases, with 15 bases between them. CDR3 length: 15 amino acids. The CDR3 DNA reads TGTGCCAGCAGTTTAGGAAGCCCGGGGGGCGAGCCCCAGCATTTT. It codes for CASSLGSPGGEPQHF.

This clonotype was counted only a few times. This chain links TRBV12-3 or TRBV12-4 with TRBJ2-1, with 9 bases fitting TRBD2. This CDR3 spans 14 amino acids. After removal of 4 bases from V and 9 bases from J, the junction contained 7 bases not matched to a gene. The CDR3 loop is CASSSGTSRSEQFF. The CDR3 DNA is TGTGCCAGCAGTTCCGGGACTAGCCGGAGTGAGCAGTTCTTC.

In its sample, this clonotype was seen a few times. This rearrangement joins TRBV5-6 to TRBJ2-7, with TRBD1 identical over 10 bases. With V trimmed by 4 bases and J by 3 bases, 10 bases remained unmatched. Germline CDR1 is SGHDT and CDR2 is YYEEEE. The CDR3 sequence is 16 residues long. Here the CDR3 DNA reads TGTGCCAGCAGCAAACGCCGGGACAGGGGATTCTACGAGCAGTACTTC. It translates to CASSKRRDRGFYEQYF.